Below are 25 T cell receptor beta chains sequenced from a single sample in a study of CD8+CD57+ T cells in acquired aplastic anemia. Patients who underwent sequencing had shown CD8+CD57+ cell expansion by flow cytometry. TCR beta VDJ and CDR3 were profiled, and genomic DNA was the template. Via MiXCR, TCRdb re-called the reads, giving one row per CDR3 protein. In the table there are around 430,000 distinct CDR3 sequences, around 33% of which are singletons. The sequenced sample consisted of sorted CD4+, CD8+, or CD8+CD57+ T cells (not recorded which) from PBMCs. The receptors come from a human donor with aplastic anemia.

This clonotype was recorded many times. The chain joins TRBV20-1 to TRBJ1-3; tentatively, D is TRBD1 (6 bases). V shed 6 bases and J shed 0 bases, with 15 bases lying between them. The CDR3 runs 15 residues. Germline-derived CDR1 and CDR2 are DFQATT and SNEGSKA (reference sequence). The CDR3 sequence: CSANRAGDSGNTIYF. CDR3 nucleotide sequence: TGCAGTGCAAACAGGGCTGGAGACTCTGGAAACACCATATATTTT.

Concerning this clonotype: A single base separates this from a much larger clone, so it may be a read error. The chain recombines TRBV6-1 with TRBJ1-2, with D hard to call. CDR3 length equals 15 residues. Germline V gene sequence: CDR1 MNHNS, CDR2 SASEGT. CDR3 residues: CARSDDIITNYGYTF. DNA for the CDR3: TGTGCCCGCAGTGATGACATTATCACTAACTATGGCTACACCTTC.

This clonotype turned up a few times. The DNA for the CDR3 is TGTGCCAGCAGCTTGGCGACTAGCAGCGAGCAGTACTTC. It yields the protein CASSLATSSEQYF. The genes are TRBV5-8 and TRBJ2-7; 7 bases match TRBD2. Germline V gene sequence: CDR1 SGHTS, CDR2 YDEGEE. This CDR3 has 13 residues. With 0 bases clipped from V and 6 bases from J, the junction kept 3 bases outside the gene matches.

The sample holds a few counts of this clonotype. This chain uses TRBV7-1 with TRBJ1-5; 10 nucleotides align to TRBD1. TRBV7-1 is annotated as an ORF whose role is uncertain. Losses at the gene ends were 4 bases for V and 0 bases for J; bases not matched to a gene: 12. The CDR3 has 19 residues. The CDR3 sequence: CASSWTTPGQGYSNQPQHF. CDR3 DNA: TGTGCCAGCAGCTGGACTACACCGGGACAGGGGTATAGCAATCAGCCCCAGCATTTT.

This clonotype was seen only once. The V call is TRBV2, the J call TRBJ2-7; D is unresolved. Germline V gene sequence: CDR1 SNHLY, CDR2 FYNNEI. V was shortened by 5 bases and J by 4 bases, with 12 bases between the two germline ends. The CDR3 is 13 residues long. CDR3 DNA sequence: TGTGCCAGCAGTCCTGACAAGGCTTACGAGCAGTACTTC. This translates into CASSPDKAYEQYF.

This clonotype showed up just a few times. The V gene is TRBV5-1, the J gene TRBJ2-7, with 10 bases aligning to TRBD2. The V segment lost 4 bases and the J segment 4 bases; nucleotides outside the gene matches: 8. CDR1 and CDR2 (germline): SGHRS, YFSETQ. The CDR3 is 15 amino acids. CDR3 protein: CASSPIAGGMYEQYF. Written as DNA, the CDR3 is TGCGCCAGCAGCCCTATAGCGGGAGGAATGTACGAGCAGTACTTC. The entire variable domain, with the rest obtained from reference TRBV5-1 and TRBJ2-7, is as follows: KAGVTQTPRYLIKTRGQQVTLSCSPISGHRSVSWYQQTPGQGLQFLFEYFSETQRNKGNFPGRFSGRQFSNSRSEMNVSTLELGDSALYLCASSPIAGGMYEQYFGPGTRLTVT.

The chain links TRBV9 to TRBJ1-3; 7 nucleotides match TRBD1. CDR3 length: 15 residues. Germline values: CDR1 SGDLS, CDR2 YYNGEE. With V trimmed by 0 bases and J by 2 bases, 2 bases remained unmatched. CDR3 sequence: CASSVVGGAGNTIYF. The CDR3 nucleotides read TGTGCCAGCAGCGTAGTAGGGGGCGCTGGAAACACCATATATTTT.

This clonotype was seen ten or more times. CDR3 sequence reads: CASSLVSGGDYGYTF. The CDR3 region has the DNA TGTGCCAGCAGCTTAGTCAGTGGTGGGGACTATGGCTACACCTTC. The chain is built from TRBV7-2 and TRBJ1-2; D remains unclear. V shed 1 base and J shed 3 bases, with 12 bases lying between them. Germline CDR1 is SGHTA and CDR2 is FQGNSA. The CDR3 has 15 amino acids.

This clonotype was seen ten or more times. V and J are TRBV7-2 and TRBJ1-1; a weak D match, TRBD1 (6 bases). The germline gives CDR1 SGHTA, CDR2 FQGNSA. The ends were cut back, 1 base at V and 4 bases at J, with 13 bases in the middle. CDR3 size: 15 residues. The CDR3 nucleotides read TGTGCCAGCAGCTTAGGGCGGGGGGCGATCACTGAAGCTTTCTTT. Translating gives CASSLGRGAITEAFF.

CDR3 region: CASSVSTGGLTGELFF. The DNA of the CDR3 is TGTGCCAGCAGCGTGAGTACCGGGGGACTCACCGGGGAGCTGTTTTTT. The gene calls are TRBV7-3 and TRBJ2-2; D may be TRBD2 (6 bases). Trimming took 5 bases from V and 4 from J, leaving 17 bases between them. The germline V gene has CDR1 SGHTA and CDR2 FQGTGA. This CDR3 spans 16 amino acids.

This clonotype was counted at least ten times. The chain combines TRBV10-1 with TRBJ2-7, with D tentatively TRBD1 (5 bases). Per the germline V gene, CDR1 is WNHNN and CDR2 is SYGVQD (reference sequence). The CDR3 has 12 amino acids. Trimming removed 3 bases from V and 6 bases from J, with 9 bases in between. The CDR3 sequence: CASSEQVGEQYF. The CDR3 DNA reads TGCGCCAGCAGTGAACAGGTGGGCGAGCAGTACTTC.

As to this clonotype: A read error may be the cause here, since a much bigger clone is one base away. A read error is likely, as this CDR3 ends without the conserved phenylalanine or tryptophan. The genes are TRBV14 and TRBJ1-2; D call uncertain. Per the germline V gene, CDR1 is SGHDN and CDR2 is FVKESK. V shed 4 bases and J shed 8 bases, with 11 bases lying between them. The CDR3 loop spans 12 amino acids. The CDR3 is CASSPNSRGYTS. CDR3 nucleotides: TGTGCCAGCAGCCCTAATAGCAGGGGCTACACCTCC.

This rearrangement joins TRBV12-3 or TRBV12-4 to TRBJ1-1; a weak D match, TRBD1 (5 bases). This CDR3 comprises 15 residues. The germline V and J ends were trimmed by 3 bases and 1 base, with 12 bases remaining between them. In DNA, the CDR3 is TGTGCCAGCAGTTTTTTTAATACAGGGAACACTGAAGCTTTCTTT. Protein: CASSFFNTGNTEAFF.

This clonotype was picked up many times. The rearrangement joins TRBV20-1 to TRBJ1-2, with 7 positions matching TRBD1. CDR1 DFQATT and CDR2 SNEGSKA come from the germline V gene (reference sequence). The CDR3 totals 16 residues. Germline trimming cut 0 bases from V and 1 base from J; bases unmatched to any gene: 8. The CDR3 here is CSARDRAGGGNYGYTF. In DNA, the CDR3 is TGCAGTGCTAGAGATCGGGCAGGGGGAGGTAACTATGGCTACACCTTC.

This clonotype was seen a few times. The V and J genes are TRBV11-2 and TRBJ1-1; 8 bases align to TRBD1. V shed 2 bases, J shed 6 bases, and the junction held 2 bases outside the gene matches. Germline lookup yields CDR1 SGHAT and CDR2 FQNNGV. There are 13 residues in the CDR3. This chain's CDR3 is CASSLNRGAEAFF. In DNA form, the CDR3 reads TGTGCCAGCAGCTTAAACAGGGGGGCTGAAGCTTTCTTT.

This chain links TRBV12-3 or TRBV12-4 with TRBJ2-5; TRBD1 is a possible D gene (6 bases). V lost 5 bases and J 7 bases, leaving 11 bases between the germline ends. This CDR3 contains 12 residues. The CDR3 protein is CASSSYRATQYF. CDR3 sequence (DNA): TGTGCCAGCAGTAGTTACAGGGCGACCCAGTACTTC.

There are a few counts of this clonotype. The rearrangement uses TRBV15 and TRBJ2-1, with TRBD2 identical over 9 bases. The CDR3 contains 18 residues. The V and J ends lost 0 bases and 1 base, in that order; junction bases with no gene match: 7. Germline assignment: CDR1 LNHNV and CDR2 YYDKDF (reference sequence). The CDR3 here is CATSRDVSGSASYNEQFF. CDR3 nucleotides: TGTGCCACCAGCAGAGATGTTAGCGGGAGTGCTTCCTACAATGAGCAGTTCTTC. Full variable domain (outside the CDR3, taken from reference TRBV15 and TRBJ2-1): DAMVIQNPRYQVTQFGKPVTLSCSQTLNHNVMYWYQQKSSQAPKLLFHYYDKDFNNEADTPDNFQSRRPNTSFCFLDIRSPGLGDTAMYLCATSRDVSGSASYNEQFFGPGTRLTVL.

CDR3 bases: TGTGCCAGTAGTAAGGACAGGGACTCTTCCTACAATGAGCAGTTCTTC. Encoded protein: CASSKDRDSSYNEQFF. V is TRBV19 and J is TRBJ2-1; TRBD1 matches at 8 bases. This CDR3 contains 16 residues. The V gene's germline CDR1 is LNHDA and CDR2 SQIVND (reference sequence). V shed 4 bases and J 1 base; nucleotides not matched to a gene: 6.

The genes are TRBV10-3 and TRBJ2-7; 13 bases are shared with TRBD2. The CDR3 consists of 16 residues. Germline V gene lookup returns CDR1 ENHRY and CDR2 SYGVKD. Trimming cost V 2 bases and J 5 bases; bases outside gene matches: 6. For the CDR3, the DNA is TGTGCCATCAGTGAGCGGACTAGCGGGAGATGGGACGAGCAGTACTTC. Amino acids: CAISERTSGRWDEQYF.

J is TRBJ1-2 and V is TRBV5-1, with a possible D match to TRBD1 (5 bases). The CDR3 covers 16 residues. Germline CDR1 reads SGHRS; CDR2 reads YFSETQ. Trimming left V 0 bases short and J 2 bases short, with 14 bases between. The CDR3 bases are TGCGCCAGCAGCTTGGCCGGGGACGGAGTAAACTATGGCTACACCTTC. This gives the protein CASSLAGDGVNYGYTF.

The chain uses TRBV10-3 and TRBJ1-2, with D possibly being TRBD1 (6 bases). The CDR3 sequence is 16 residues long. The V gene lost 4 bases and the J gene lost 2 bases, with 17 bases spanning the gap. The V gene's germline CDR1 is ENHRY and CDR2 SYGVKD. The CDR3 DNA sequence: TGTGCCATCAGTGGGGCAGGGGACGGGAGGAACTATGGCTACACCTTC. Its protein is CAISGAGDGRNYGYTF.

The gene calls are TRBV29-1 and TRBJ1-6, with TRBD1 matching over 10 bases. Germline CDR1 and CDR2: SQVTM and ANQGSEA. This CDR3 spans 13 amino acids. Trimming cost V 6 bases and J 10 bases; bases outside gene matches: 6. The CDR3 region is CSVRQGAESPLHF. The CDR3 DNA is TGCAGCGTGCGACAGGGGGCGGAATCACCCCTCCACTTT.

This clonotype was detected only a few times. This rearrangement joins TRBV4-2 to TRBJ2-4, with TRBD2 identical over 8 bases. The CDR3 totals 15 residues. The V gene's germline CDR1 is LGHNA and CDR2 YNFKEQ. Trimming at V came to 4 bases and at J to 4 bases, leaving 6 bases not matched to a gene. The CDR3 loop is CASSPTGGGKNIQYF. In DNA, the CDR3 is TGTGCCAGCAGCCCCACGGGCGGGGGGAAAAACATTCAGTACTTC.

This clonotype appeared many times. This sequence joins TRBV11-1 and TRBJ2-7; D tentatively reads TRBD1 or TRBD2 (5 bases each). Germline loops: CDR1 SGHAT, CDR2 FQDESV (reference sequence). The germline V and J ends were trimmed by 3 bases and 1 base, with 13 bases remaining between them. The CDR3 sequence is 15 residues long. CDR3 sequence reads: CASSFSGTDSYEQYF. The CDR3 DNA reads as TGTGCCAGCAGCTTTTCCGGGACGGATTCCTACGAGCAGTACTTC.

This clonotype was counted ten times or more. The chain employs TRBV12-3 or TRBV12-4 and TRBJ1-6; D is possibly TRBD1 (5 bases). This CDR3 is 14 amino acids long. Trimming pared 5 bases from V and 9 bases from J, leaving 14 bases between. CDR3 bases: TGTGCCAGCAGTCCCCGGGACGTAGCTTCACCCCTCCACTTT. Translated: CASSPRDVASPLHF.